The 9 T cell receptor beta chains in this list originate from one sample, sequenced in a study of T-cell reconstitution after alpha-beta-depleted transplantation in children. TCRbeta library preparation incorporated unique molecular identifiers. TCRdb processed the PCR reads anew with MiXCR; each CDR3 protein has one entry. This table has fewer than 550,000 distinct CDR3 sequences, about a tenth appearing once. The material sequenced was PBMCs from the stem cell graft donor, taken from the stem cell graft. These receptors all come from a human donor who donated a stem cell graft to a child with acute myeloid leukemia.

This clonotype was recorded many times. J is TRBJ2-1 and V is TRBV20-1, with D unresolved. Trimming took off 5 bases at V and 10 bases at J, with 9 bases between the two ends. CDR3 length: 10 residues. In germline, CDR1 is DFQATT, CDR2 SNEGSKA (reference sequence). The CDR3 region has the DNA TGCAGTGCTCTCGGAGCGGAGCAGTTCTTC. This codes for CSALGAEQFF.

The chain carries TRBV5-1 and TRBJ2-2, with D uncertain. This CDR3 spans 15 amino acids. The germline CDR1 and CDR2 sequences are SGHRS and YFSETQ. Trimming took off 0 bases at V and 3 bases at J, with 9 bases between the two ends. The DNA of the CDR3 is TGCGCCAGCAGCTTGGAACAATATGACACCGGGGAGCTGTTTTTT. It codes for CASSLEQYDTGELFF.

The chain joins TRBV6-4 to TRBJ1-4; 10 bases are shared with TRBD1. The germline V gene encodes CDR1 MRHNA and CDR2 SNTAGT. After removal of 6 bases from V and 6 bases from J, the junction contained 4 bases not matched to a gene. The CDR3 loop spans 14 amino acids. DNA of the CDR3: TGTGCCAGCAGCCCGGGACAGGGGCATGAAAAACTGTTTTTT. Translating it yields CASSPGQGHEKLFF.

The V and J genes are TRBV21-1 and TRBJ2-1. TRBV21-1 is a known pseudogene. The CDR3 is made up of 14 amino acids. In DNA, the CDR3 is TGTGCCAGCACCACGGACAGCTCCTACAATGAGCAGTTCTTC. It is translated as CASTTDSSYNEQFF.

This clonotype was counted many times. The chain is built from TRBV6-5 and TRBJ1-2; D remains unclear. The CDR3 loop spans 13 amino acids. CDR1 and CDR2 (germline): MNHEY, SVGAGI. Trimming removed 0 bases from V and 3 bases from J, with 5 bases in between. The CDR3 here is CASSYSEDYGYTF. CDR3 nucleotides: TGTGCCAGCAGTTACTCAGAAGACTATGGCTACACCTTC.

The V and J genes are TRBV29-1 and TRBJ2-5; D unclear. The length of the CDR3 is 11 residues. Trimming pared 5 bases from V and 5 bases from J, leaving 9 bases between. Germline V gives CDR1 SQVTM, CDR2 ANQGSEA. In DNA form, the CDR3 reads TGCAGCGTTCTCGAAGGGGAGACCCAGTACTTC. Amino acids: CSVLEGETQYF.

DNA of the CDR3: TGTGCCACCGGTCCAGCGGGGGGGCGTAATGAGCAGTTCTTC. Protein: CATGPAGGRNEQFF. The chain is built from TRBV24-1 and TRBJ2-1; 10 nucleotides agree with TRBD2. The CDR3 extends over 14 amino acids. Germline values: CDR1 KGHDR, CDR2 SFDVKD. The V segment lost 9 bases and the J segment 7 bases; nucleotides outside the gene matches: 8.

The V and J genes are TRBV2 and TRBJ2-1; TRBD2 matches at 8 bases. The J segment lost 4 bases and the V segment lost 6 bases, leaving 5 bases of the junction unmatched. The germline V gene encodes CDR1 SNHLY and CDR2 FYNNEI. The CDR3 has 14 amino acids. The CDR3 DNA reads TGTGCCAGCAGCTGGACTAGCTTGTACAATGAGCAGTTCTTC. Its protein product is CASSWTSLYNEQFF.

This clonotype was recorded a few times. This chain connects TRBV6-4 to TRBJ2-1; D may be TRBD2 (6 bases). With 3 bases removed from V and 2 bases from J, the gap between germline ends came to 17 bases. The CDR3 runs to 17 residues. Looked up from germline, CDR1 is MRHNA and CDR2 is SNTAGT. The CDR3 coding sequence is TGTGCCAGCAGTGAATCTATGGGGACTCCACCCTACAATGAGCAGTTCTTC. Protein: CASSESMGTPPYNEQFF.